The rows below give T cell receptor beta chains drawn from one sample of a study of OX40 agonist ivuxolimab in advanced cancers. The protocol was immunoSEQ multiplex PCR, while the TCRdb copy is restricted to in-frame clones and leaves out a portion. Of about 92,000 clones in the sample, around 90% were seen once. The specimen comprised CD4+ or CD8+ T cells sorted from blood, sampled in a trial of the OX40 agonist ivuxolimab. These receptors were collected from an adult with an advanced solid tumor such as melanoma, head and neck, liver or kidney cancer. Both conserved end residues are part of each CDR3. Each record gives: clone size, CDR3 length, J gene, V gene, D gene, CDR3 protein, CDR3 DNA. D genes are given only for firm matches. Clone size, where shown, is once, few, many, or a class for clones that have expanded.

clone_size: -
cdr3_length: 15
j_call: TRBJ2-5
v_call: TRBV7-2
d_call: -
cdr3_aa: CASSWTRQNQETQYF
cdr3_nt: TGTGCCAGCAGCTGGACAAGGCAAAACCAAGAGACCCAGTACTTC

clone_size: once
cdr3_length: 15
j_call: TRBJ2-7
v_call: TRBV6-5
d_call: -
cdr3_aa: CASSSATQNYYEQYF
cdr3_nt: TGTGCCAGCAGTTCGGCGACCCAAAACTACTACGAGCAGTACTTC

clone_size: -
cdr3_length: 14
j_call: TRBJ2-7
v_call: TRBV6-5
d_call: TRBD1
cdr3_aa: CASHPGQAPYEQYF
cdr3_nt: TGTGCCAGCCACCCCGGACAGGCCCCCTACGAGCAGTACTTC

clone_size: -
cdr3_length: 16
j_call: TRBJ2-1
v_call: TRBV7-2
d_call: TRBD2
cdr3_aa: CASSLGGLAVYNEQFF
cdr3_nt: TGTGCCAGCAGCTTAGGGGGACTAGCGGTGTACAATGAGCAGTTCTTC

clone_size: -
cdr3_length: 20
j_call: TRBJ2-7
v_call: TRBV7-8
d_call: TRBD2
cdr3_aa: CASSLDRDRTSGRRLHEQYF
cdr3_nt: TGTGCCAGCAGCTTAGACCGGGACAGAACTAGCGGGAGGCGCCTCCACGAGCAGTACTTC

clone_size: -
cdr3_length: 13
j_call: TRBJ2-7
v_call: TRBV7-7
d_call: -
cdr3_aa: CASSLGGPSEQYF
cdr3_nt: TGTGCCAGCAGCTTGGGGGGGCCGTCCGAGCAGTACTTC

clone_size: -
cdr3_length: 11
j_call: TRBJ2-1
v_call: TRBV7-9
d_call: -
cdr3_aa: CASSLGHEQFF
cdr3_nt: TGTGCCAGCAGCTTAGGACATGAGCAGTTCTTC

clone_size: -
cdr3_length: 15
j_call: TRBJ1-2
v_call: TRBV5-6
d_call: -
cdr3_aa: CASSGSREPRRGYTF
cdr3_nt: TGTGCCAGCAGCGGAAGCAGGGAGCCCCGGCGAGGCTACACCTTC

clone_size: -
cdr3_length: 16
j_call: TRBJ2-3
v_call: TRBV28
d_call: -
cdr3_aa: CASRPPGPYSTDTQYF
cdr3_nt: TGTGCCAGCAGACCTCCCGGGCCCTACTCCACAGATACGCAGTATTTT

clone_size: -
cdr3_length: 15
j_call: TRBJ2-5
v_call: TRBV5-1
d_call: -
cdr3_aa: CASSLRGQGGETQYF
cdr3_nt: TGCGCCAGCAGCTTACGTGGGCAGGGCGGAGAGACCCAGTACTTC

clone_size: -
cdr3_length: 15
j_call: TRBJ2-3
v_call: TRBV5-4
d_call: TRBD2
cdr3_aa: CASSLAGGPGDTQYF
cdr3_nt: TGTGCCAGCAGCTTAGCGGGAGGGCCCGGGGATACGCAGTATTTT

clone_size: -
cdr3_length: 15
j_call: TRBJ2-5
v_call: TRBV10-3
d_call: TRBD1
cdr3_aa: CAISENRGRGETQYF
cdr3_nt: TGTGCCATCAGTGAGAACAGGGGGCGCGGAGAGACCCAGTACTTC

clone_size: once
cdr3_length: 15
j_call: TRBJ2-7
v_call: TRBV5-6
d_call: TRBD1
cdr3_aa: CASSYLTGVTYEQYF
cdr3_nt: TGTGCCAGCAGCTACCTGACAGGGGTTACCTACGAGCAGTACTTC

clone_size: -
cdr3_length: 13
j_call: TRBJ2-5
v_call: TRBV7-3
d_call: -
cdr3_aa: CASSLVRKETQYF
cdr3_nt: TGTGCCAGCAGCTTAGTCCGGAAAGAGACCCAGTACTTC

clone_size: -
cdr3_length: 20
j_call: TRBJ2-3
v_call: TRBV4-3
d_call: TRBD2
cdr3_aa: CASSQDLRTSYIESTDTQYF
cdr3_nt: TGCGCCAGCAGCCAAGATTTGCGGACTAGCTATATAGAAAGCACAGATACGCAGTATTTT

clone_size: few
cdr3_length: 14
j_call: TRBJ2-5
v_call: TRBV7-9
d_call: -
cdr3_aa: CASSLTTGRETQYF
cdr3_nt: TGTGCCAGCAGCTTAACGACTGGGAGGGAGACCCAGTACTTC

clone_size: -
cdr3_length: 14
j_call: TRBJ2-1
v_call: TRBV19
d_call: TRBD2
cdr3_aa: CASINIAGDNEQFF
cdr3_nt: TGTGCCAGTATCAATATAGCGGGAGATAATGAGCAGTTCTTC

clone_size: -
cdr3_length: 14
j_call: TRBJ2-7
v_call: TRBV5-1
d_call: TRBD1
cdr3_aa: CASSRSRTGNEQYF
cdr3_nt: TGCGCCAGCAGCCGATCAAGGACAGGGAACGAGCAGTACTTC

clone_size: -
cdr3_length: 18
j_call: TRBJ2-3
v_call: TRBV2
d_call: -
cdr3_aa: CASSEVSLEGASTDTQYF
cdr3_nt: TGTGCCAGCAGTGAAGTGTCATTGGAGGGTGCTAGCACAGATACGCAGTATTTT

clone_size: -
cdr3_length: 14
j_call: TRBJ2-2
v_call: TRBV30
d_call: -
cdr3_aa: CAWSVLASTGELFF
cdr3_nt: TGTGCCTGGAGTGTACTAGCTAGCACCGGGGAGCTGTTTTTT

clone_size: -
cdr3_length: 15
j_call: TRBJ2-7
v_call: TRBV11-1
d_call: -
cdr3_aa: CASSFGLRNSYEQYF
cdr3_nt: TGTGCCAGCAGCTTTGGACTCCGAAACTCCTACGAGCAGTACTTC

clone_size: -
cdr3_length: 15
j_call: TRBJ1-6
v_call: TRBV9
d_call: -
cdr3_aa: CASSAGPQRNSPLHF
cdr3_nt: TGTGCCAGCAGCGCTGGGCCCCAGAGGAATTCACCCCTCCACTTT

clone_size: -
cdr3_length: 15
j_call: TRBJ2-3
v_call: TRBV4-1
d_call: -
cdr3_aa: CASSQAGHSTDTQYF
cdr3_nt: TGCGCCAGCAGCCAAGCAGGACACAGCACAGATACGCAGTATTTT

clone_size: once
cdr3_length: 17
j_call: TRBJ2-1
v_call: TRBV10-3
d_call: TRBD2
cdr3_aa: CAISEFSVAGGANEQFF
cdr3_nt: TGTGCCATCAGTGAGTTCTCGGTAGCGGGAGGCGCCAATGAGCAGTTCTTC

clone_size: -
cdr3_length: 13
j_call: TRBJ2-5
v_call: TRBV28
d_call: TRBD1
cdr3_aa: CASTTGGKETQYF
cdr3_nt: TGTGCCAGCACGACAGGGGGCAAGGAGACCCAGTACTTC

clone_size: -
cdr3_length: 13
j_call: TRBJ2-7
v_call: TRBV7-3
d_call: -
cdr3_aa: CASSMGVSAEQYF
cdr3_nt: TGTGCCAGCAGCATGGGGGTGAGCGCCGAGCAGTACTTC

clone_size: -
cdr3_length: 12
j_call: TRBJ2-7
v_call: TRBV28
d_call: -
cdr3_aa: CASSLSGNEQYF
cdr3_nt: TGTGCCAGCAGTTTATCGGGGAACGAGCAGTACTTC

clone_size: -
cdr3_length: 20
j_call: TRBJ2-3
v_call: TRBV7-6
d_call: TRBD2
cdr3_aa: CASSLDSGTSAPANTDTQYF
cdr3_nt: TGTGCCAGCAGCTTAGACTCCGGGACTAGCGCCCCCGCCAACACAGATACGCAGTATTTT

clone_size: once
cdr3_length: 15
j_call: TRBJ2-2
v_call: TRBV6-1
d_call: TRBD2
cdr3_aa: CASSALAGVVGELFF
cdr3_nt: TGTGCCAGCAGTGCCCTAGCGGGAGTGGTCGGGGAGCTGTTTTTT

clone_size: once
cdr3_length: 15
j_call: TRBJ2-7
v_call: TRBV4-1
d_call: -
cdr3_aa: CASSQGGPGPYEQYF
cdr3_nt: TGCGCCAGCAGCCAAGGCGGACCGGGACCATACGAGCAGTACTTC

clone_size: -
cdr3_length: 14
j_call: TRBJ2-7
v_call: TRBV11-1
d_call: -
cdr3_aa: CASSLSSVTSEQYF
cdr3_nt: TGTGCCAGCAGCTTATCTAGCGTGACCTCCGAGCAGTACTTC

clone_size: -
cdr3_length: 17
j_call: TRBJ1-3
v_call: TRBV9
d_call: TRBD1
cdr3_aa: CASSVGDRAHSGNTIYF
cdr3_nt: TGTGCCAGCAGCGTGGGGGACAGGGCGCACTCTGGAAACACCATATATTTT

clone_size: -
cdr3_length: 15
j_call: TRBJ1-2
v_call: TRBV27
d_call: -
cdr3_aa: CASGLRTASHYGYTF
cdr3_nt: TGTGCCAGCGGACTAAGGACAGCGTCTCACTATGGCTACACCTTC

clone_size: -
cdr3_length: 16
j_call: TRBJ2-1
v_call: TRBV9
d_call: TRBD2
cdr3_aa: CASSVAPIAGTNEQFF
cdr3_nt: TGTGCCAGCAGCGTAGCTCCAATAGCGGGAACAAATGAGCAGTTCTTC

clone_size: once
cdr3_length: 15
j_call: TRBJ2-1
v_call: TRBV14
d_call: TRBD2
cdr3_aa: CASRPTSGSYNEQFF
cdr3_nt: TGTGCCAGCAGGCCTACTAGCGGGAGTTACAATGAGCAGTTCTTC

clone_size: once
cdr3_length: 16
j_call: TRBJ2-3
v_call: TRBV5-1
d_call: TRBD2
cdr3_aa: CASSLSSGSIADTQYF
cdr3_nt: TGCGCCAGCAGCTTGTCTAGCGGGAGTATAGCAGATACGCAGTATTTT

clone_size: -
cdr3_length: 16
j_call: TRBJ2-3
v_call: TRBV9
d_call: TRBD2
cdr3_aa: CASTATIAGRADTQYF
cdr3_nt: TGTGCCAGCACCGCTACCATAGCGGGGAGGGCAGATACGCAGTATTTT

clone_size: -
cdr3_length: 16
j_call: TRBJ2-7
v_call: TRBV19
d_call: -
cdr3_aa: CASSFTGQAIIDEQYF
cdr3_nt: TGTGCCAGTTCCTTTACGGGCCAGGCAATCATCGACGAGCAGTACTTC

clone_size: -
cdr3_length: 14
j_call: TRBJ1-1
v_call: TRBV19
d_call: -
cdr3_aa: CASRSLSVVAEAFF
cdr3_nt: TGTGCCAGTAGGTCTTTGAGCGTCGTGGCTGAAGCTTTCTTT

clone_size: -
cdr3_length: 14
j_call: TRBJ2-7
v_call: TRBV2
d_call: -
cdr3_aa: CASSGTAASYEQYF
cdr3_nt: TGTGCCAGCTCGGGTACAGCCGCCTCCTACGAGCAGTACTTC

clone_size: once
cdr3_length: 14
j_call: TRBJ2-3
v_call: TRBV10-3
d_call: -
cdr3_aa: CAISEMDRPDTQYF
cdr3_nt: TGTGCCATCAGTGAGATGGATAGACCAGATACGCAGTATTTT

clone_size: -
cdr3_length: 16
j_call: TRBJ2-3
v_call: TRBV18
d_call: -
cdr3_aa: CASSPTAGAGSDTQYF
cdr3_nt: TGTGCCAGCTCACCAACGGCGGGGGCCGGGTCAGATACGCAGTATTTT

clone_size: -
cdr3_length: 12
j_call: TRBJ1-2
v_call: TRBV29-1
d_call: TRBD1
cdr3_aa: CSSQGANYGYTF
cdr3_nt: TGCAGCTCGCAGGGGGCCAACTATGGCTACACCTTC

clone_size: -
cdr3_length: 11
j_call: TRBJ1-1
v_call: TRBV28
d_call: -
cdr3_aa: CASSTTTEAFF
cdr3_nt: TGTGCCAGCAGTACGACCACTGAAGCTTTCTTT

clone_size: -
cdr3_length: 16
j_call: TRBJ2-1
v_call: TRBV4-1
d_call: -
cdr3_aa: CASSQTDRGFYNEQFF
cdr3_nt: TGCGCCAGCAGCCAAACAGACCGGGGTTTCTACAATGAGCAGTTCTTC

clone_size: few
cdr3_length: 16
j_call: TRBJ2-7
v_call: TRBV7-2
d_call: TRBD2
cdr3_aa: CASSLVAGVPTYEQYF
cdr3_nt: TGTGCCAGCAGCTTAGTAGCGGGAGTCCCCACCTACGAGCAGTACTTC

clone_size: once
cdr3_length: 14
j_call: TRBJ1-4
v_call: TRBV15
d_call: -
cdr3_aa: CATSIGGGHEKLFF
cdr3_nt: TGTGCCACCAGCATCGGTGGGGGGCATGAAAAACTGTTTTTT

clone_size: -
cdr3_length: 15
j_call: TRBJ1-3
v_call: TRBV28
d_call: -
cdr3_aa: CASSYGRSPGNTIYF
cdr3_nt: TGTGCCAGCAGTTACGGACGCTCTCCCGGAAACACCATATATTTT

clone_size: few
cdr3_length: 11
j_call: TRBJ2-2
v_call: TRBV9
d_call: -
cdr3_aa: CASSMTGELFF
cdr3_nt: TGTGCCAGCAGCATGACCGGGGAGCTGTTTTTT

clone_size: -
cdr3_length: 14
j_call: TRBJ2-1
v_call: TRBV12-5
d_call: -
cdr3_aa: CASGLGGRWNEQFF
cdr3_nt: TGTGCTAGTGGCTTAGGAGGGCGGTGGAATGAGCAGTTCTTC

clone_size: -
cdr3_length: 14
j_call: TRBJ2-5
v_call: TRBV6-6
d_call: -
cdr3_aa: CASSYSGGQETQYF
cdr3_nt: TGTGCCAGCAGTTACTCCGGCGGCCAAGAGACCCAGTACTTC

clone_size: -
cdr3_length: 14
j_call: TRBJ2-3
v_call: TRBV7-2
d_call: TRBD2
cdr3_aa: CASRDSGRGDTQYF
cdr3_nt: TGTGCCAGCAGGGATAGCGGGAGAGGGGATACGCAGTATTTT

clone_size: -
cdr3_length: 14
j_call: TRBJ2-6
v_call: TRBV7-3
d_call: -
cdr3_aa: CASSLWSGANVLTF
cdr3_nt: TGTGCCAGCAGCTTATGGTCTGGGGCCAACGTCCTGACTTTC

clone_size: -
cdr3_length: 11
j_call: TRBJ2-1
v_call: TRBV20-1
d_call: -
cdr3_aa: CSAAGFDEQFF
cdr3_nt: TGCAGTGCCGCGGGGTTCGATGAGCAGTTCTTC

clone_size: -
cdr3_length: 13
j_call: TRBJ1-2
v_call: TRBV21-1
d_call: -
cdr3_aa: CASSVLRLNGYTF
cdr3_nt: TGTGCCAGCAGCGTCCTAAGGCTCAATGGCTACACCTTC